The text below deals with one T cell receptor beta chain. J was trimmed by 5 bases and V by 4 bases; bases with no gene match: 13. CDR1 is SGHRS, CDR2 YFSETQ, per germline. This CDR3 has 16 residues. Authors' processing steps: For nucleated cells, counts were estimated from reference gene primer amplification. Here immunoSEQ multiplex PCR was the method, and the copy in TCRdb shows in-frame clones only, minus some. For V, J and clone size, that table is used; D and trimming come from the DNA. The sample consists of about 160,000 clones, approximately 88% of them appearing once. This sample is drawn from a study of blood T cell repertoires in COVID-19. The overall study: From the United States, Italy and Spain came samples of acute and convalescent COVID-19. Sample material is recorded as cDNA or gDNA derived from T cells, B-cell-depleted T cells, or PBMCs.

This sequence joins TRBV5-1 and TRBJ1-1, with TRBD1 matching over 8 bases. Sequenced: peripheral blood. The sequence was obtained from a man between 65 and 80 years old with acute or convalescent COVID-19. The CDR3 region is CASSLQGARGGTEAFF. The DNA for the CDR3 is TGCGCCAGCAGCCTCCAGGGGGCCCGGGGTGGTACTGAAGCTTTCTTT.